The clone carrying this T cell receptor (beta chain) came up a few times. This sample stems from a study of naive and memory T cell subsets. The CDR3 runs to 15 residues. With V trimmed by 2 bases and J by 3 bases, 6 bases remained unmatched. Germline lookup yields CDR1 DFQATT and CDR2 SNEGSKA (reference sequence). Both TRBC1 and TRBC2 were covered by a beta constant-region primer of two equimolar oligonucleotides. The ligated cDNA underwent four PCR rounds using SP2 and nested alpha and beta constant-region primers. TCRdb reprocessed the UMI-ligation and nested PCR reads with MiXCR, giving one entry per CDR3 protein. The data contain approximately 80,000 distinct CDR3 sequences, about 9.9% of them seen just once; the ten biggest clones take up 0.95% to 1.5%.

The rearrangement joins TRBV20-1 to TRBJ2-2, with 7 bases matching TRBD1. Sequencing was done on a sample of naive CD8+ T cells from blood. The sequence came from a human donor in good health. CDR3 coding DNA: TGCAGTGCTAGATTAGCCGGGACAGACACCGGGGAGCTGTTTTTT. Its protein is CSARLAGTDTGELFF.